These 29 T cell receptor beta chains were all obtained from the same sample, sequenced in a study of blood T cell repertoires in COVID-19. Assay used: immunoSEQ multiplex PCR; TCRdb lists only in-frame clones, some missing. Here the sample spans some 250,000 clones, approximately 90% being singletons. The sample taken for sequencing was peripheral blood. The receptors derive from a woman between 35 and 50 years old who had recovered from COVID-19.

The genes are TRBV10-3 and TRBJ1-5, with 8 nucleotides matching TRBD1. This CDR3 comprises 16 residues. CDR1 is ENHRY, CDR2 SYGVKD, per germline. The V segment lost 4 bases and the J segment 1 base; nucleotides outside the gene matches: 6. CDR3 in amino acids: CAISGTQGASNQPQHF. The CDR3 DNA sequence: TGTGCCATCAGTGGCACCCAGGGGGCAAGCAATCAGCCCCAGCATTTT.

V gene TRBV7-9 combines with J gene TRBJ2-5; D uncertain. V lost 1 base and J 7 bases, leaving 7 bases between the germline ends. The CDR3 has 12 residues. Germline assignment: CDR1 SEHNR and CDR2 FQNEAQ (reference sequence). CDR3 residues: CASSLGSGTQYF. The CDR3 nucleotides are TGTGCCAGCAGCTTAGGGTCGGGGACCCAGTACTTC.

The chain joins TRBV15 to TRBJ2-5; TRBD2 aligns across 7 bases. V lost 3 bases, J lost 4 bases, and 11 bases stayed unmatched. The germline CDR1 and CDR2 sequences are LNHNV and YYDKDF (reference sequence). This CDR3 spans 16 amino acids. CDR3: CATSSPMDPGGETQYF. The DNA of the CDR3 is TGTGCCACCAGCAGCCCCATGGACCCGGGGGGAGAGACCCAGTACTTC.

The genes are TRBV5-1 and TRBJ2-7, with D perhaps TRBD1 (5 bases). This CDR3 spans 13 amino acids. Germline CDR1 and CDR2: SGHRS and YFSETQ. V lost 0 bases and J 4 bases, leaving 8 bases between the germline ends. CDR3 coding DNA: TGCGCCAGCAGCTTGGGGGCAGGGTACGAGCAGTACGTC. Translation gives CASSLGAGYEQYV.

This clone has only one observation. This chain joins TRBV19 and TRBJ2-3, with 9 bases identical to TRBD2. CDR3 length: 15 residues. Germline loops: CDR1 LNHDA, CDR2 SQIVND (reference sequence). V lost 3 bases to trimming and J lost 1 base; unmatched junction nucleotides: 2. For the CDR3, the DNA is TGTGCCAGTAGTATTCAGCGGGGGGGCACAGATACGCAGTATTTT. Protein: CASSIQRGGTDTQYF.

This sequence joins TRBV18 and TRBJ1-4; D remains unclear. The CDR3 has 15 residues. Deletions cut 3 bases from V and 13 bases from J, with 21 bases between. CDR1 is KGHSH, CDR2 LQKENI, per germline. CDR3 nucleotide sequence: TGTGCCAGCTCACCTCAGACCGTCCGGGAGGGAGGACTGTTTTTT. This translates into CASSPQTVREGGLFF.

This clone was counted between two and nine times. The chain has TRBV10-3 and TRBJ2-1, with 11 bases that match TRBD2. Germline CDR1 is ENHRY and CDR2 is SYGVKD. CDR3 length: 16 residues. The trim removed 6 bases at V and 1 base at J, leaving 5 bases unmatched. The CDR3 spells CAIRVLAGGSYNEQFF. The CDR3 DNA reads as TGTGCCATCAGGGTTCTAGCGGGAGGATCCTACAATGAGCAGTTCTTC.

Here the CDR3 reads CASSSDRDPGEQYF. In DNA, the CDR3 is TGTGCCAGCAGCTCAGACAGGGACCCTGGCGAGCAGTACTTC. The gene calls are TRBV5-6 and TRBJ2-7; the match to TRBD1 covers 7 bases. There are 14 residues in the CDR3. Trimming cost V 3 bases and J 6 bases; bases outside gene matches: 9. Germline V gene sequence: CDR1 SGHDT, CDR2 YYEEEE. Looking up the rest from reference TRBV5-6 and TRBJ2-7 gives the full variable domain: DAGVTQSPTHLIKTRGQQVTLRCSPKSGHDTVSWYQQALGQGPQFIFQYYEEEERQRGNFPDRFSGHQFPNYSSELNVNALLLGDSALYLCASSSDRDPGEQYFGPGTRLTVT.

This rearrangement joins TRBV12-5 to TRBJ2-3; 8 bases match TRBD2. The trim removed 5 bases at V and 5 bases at J, leaving 12 bases unmatched. This CDR3 comprises 16 residues. Germline CDR1 is LGHNT and CDR2 is FRNRAP. DNA of the CDR3: TGTGCTAGTGGTGTCTCAAGCGGGAGTCGTGGAGATACGCAGTATTTT. It yields the protein CASGVSSGSRGDTQYF.

The chain carries TRBV3-1 (or the pseudogene TRBV3-2) and TRBJ1-1; weak D call: TRBD1 (5 bases). The ends were cut back, 4 bases at V and 1 base at J, with 7 bases in the middle. CDR3 length: 13 amino acids. Germline V gene lookup returns CDR1 LGHDT and CDR2 YNNKEL (reference sequence). The CDR3 sequence is CASSPGGNTEAFF. The CDR3 nucleotides are TGTGCCAGCAGCCCGGGGGGGAACACTGAAGCTTTCTTT.

This clone was seen once. The chain is built from TRBV6-2 or TRBV6-3 and TRBJ1-5; TRBD1 is a possible D gene (6 bases). CDR1 MNHEY and CDR2 SVGEGT come from the germline V gene. The germline V and J ends were trimmed by 5 bases and 5 bases, with 16 bases remaining between them. The CDR3 contains 15 residues. CDR3 DNA sequence: TGTGCCAGCAGTCGCGGGGGGCCCGCGGATCAGCCCCAGCATTTT. Translated: CASSRGGPADQPQHF.

The chain carries TRBV23-1 and TRBJ2-7; maybe TRBD2 (6 bases). TRBV23-1 is filed as an ORF, its function uncertain. V lost 6 bases to trimming and J lost 3 bases, with 12 bases between them. The CDR3 covers 13 residues. In nucleotides, the CDR3 is TGCGCCAGCAGGACGAGGAGGGACTACGAGCAGTACGTC. Protein sequence: CASRTRRDYEQYV.

This chain links TRBV19 with TRBJ2-1; 11 bases map to TRBD2. The germline V gene encodes CDR1 LNHDA and CDR2 SQIVND (reference sequence). The CDR3 sequence is 15 residues long. The V gene end was trimmed by 4 bases and the J gene end by 6 bases; junction bases not matched to a gene: 5. The CDR3: CASSTTSGTSNEQFF. CDR3 coding DNA: TGTGCCAGTAGTACGACTAGCGGGACCTCCAATGAGCAGTTCTTC.

J is TRBJ1-4 and V is TRBV21-1. TRBV21-1 is described as a pseudogene. CDR3 size: 13 residues. This CDR3 reads CASSLATNEKLFF. CDR3 bases: TGTGCCAGCAGCCTTGCAACTAATGAAAAACTGTTTTTT.

The rearrangement uses TRBV6-5 and TRBJ2-7; TRBD1 is a possible D gene (6 bases). V lost 6 bases and J 2 bases, leaving 17 bases between the germline ends. From germline, CDR1 is MNHEY and CDR2 SVGAGI. The CDR3 is 15 residues long. CDR3 loop: CASSQGPGAPYEQYF. The CDR3 DNA follows: TGTGCCAGCAGCCAGGGGCCTGGCGCGCCCTACGAGCAGTACTTC.

The chain couples TRBV7-9 to TRBJ2-3, with D possibly TRBD2 on 5 matching bases. V was cut by 1 base and J by 7 bases, with 15 bases left in between. The CDR3 consists of 15 residues. Germline V CDR1 and CDR2: SEHNR, FQNEAQ (reference sequence). The CDR3 bases are TGTGCCAGCAGCTTAGATCTGGGAGCCCCAAATACGCAGTATTTT. Its protein product is CASSLDLGAPNTQYF.

J is TRBJ2-6 and V is TRBV28, with 9 bases that match TRBD1. The germline gives CDR1 MDHEN, CDR2 SYDVKM. There are 18 residues in the CDR3. Losses at the gene ends were 5 bases for V and 2 bases for J; bases not matched to a gene: 10. CDR3 nucleotides: TGTGCCAGCAGTGCCCGACAGGGGGTATGGACTGGGGCCAACGTCCTGACTTTC. This codes for CASSARQGVWTGANVLTF.

The V gene is TRBV19, the J gene TRBJ1-4; no firm D call. Trimming left V 5 bases short and J 0 bases short, with 10 bases between. CDR3 length equals 15 residues. Germline V gene lookup returns CDR1 LNHDA and CDR2 SQIVND (reference sequence). DNA for the CDR3: TGTGCCAGTAGTCCCCGGAGGGCAACTAATGAAAAACTGTTTTTT. The encoded protein is CASSPRRATNEKLFF. Full variable domain (missing parts from reference TRBV19 and TRBJ1-4): DGGITQSPKYLFRKEGQNVTLSCEQNLNHDAMYWYRQDPGQGLRLIYYSQIVNDFQKGDIAEGYSVSREKKESFPLTVTSAQKNPTAFYLCASSPRRATNEKLFFGSGTQLSVL.

This chain links TRBV25-1 with TRBJ2-3; D gene unclear. CDR1 is MGHDK and CDR2 is SYGVNS in the germline V gene. V shed 6 bases and J shed 10 bases, with 14 bases lying between them. The CDR3 covers 12 residues. The CDR3 loop reads CASSRVYPAQYF. The CDR3 nucleotides read TGTGCCAGCAGCCGGGTATACCCGGCGCAGTATTTT. Looking up the rest from reference TRBV25-1 and TRBJ2-3 gives the full variable domain: EADIYQTPRYLVIGTGKKITLECSQTMGHDKMYWYQQDPGMELHLIHYSYGVNSTEKGDLSSESTVSRIRTEHFPLTLESARPSHTSQYLCASSRVYPAQYFGPGTRLTVL.

The J gene is TRBJ1-1, the V gene TRBV7-8; the D is unclear. This CDR3 region has 17 residues. Germline values: CDR1 SGHVS, CDR2 FQNEAQ. Deletions cut 0 bases from V and 0 bases from J, with 14 bases between. The CDR3 spells CASSLAMAASMNTEAFF. The DNA of the CDR3 is TGTGCCAGCAGCTTAGCGATGGCAGCGTCTATGAACACTGAAGCTTTCTTT.

About this clone: The sample holds other DNA sequences that translate to the same CDR3. This sequence joins TRBV9 and TRBJ2-3; a weak D match, TRBD2 (6 bases). Germline V gives CDR1 SGDLS, CDR2 YYNGEE. Trimming cost V 0 bases and J 0 bases, with 8 bases left between them. The CDR3 has 15 amino acids. This CDR3 is CASSVAAGSTDTQYF. The CDR3 DNA follows: TGTGCCAGCAGCGTAGCGGCGGGGAGCACAGATACGCAGTATTTT.

The chain is built from TRBV5-6 and TRBJ1-4; TRBD1 might be the D (5 bases). CDR3 length equals 14 residues. Trimming removed 4 bases from V and 8 bases from J, with 15 bases in between. CDR1 SGHDT and CDR2 YYEEEE come from the germline V gene. The CDR3 reads CASSPGPGREKLFF. In DNA, the CDR3 is TGTGCCAGCAGCCCCGGGCCAGGGAGGGAAAAACTGTTTTTT.

V and J are TRBV7-2 and TRBJ1-6; weak D call: TRBD1 (6 bases). Germline V gives CDR1 SGHTA, CDR2 FQGNSA. The CDR3 runs 14 residues. V lost 1 base, J lost 14 bases, and 15 bases lay in between. CDR3 residues: CASSLGGGANTLHF. The CDR3 DNA reads TGTGCCAGCAGCTTAGGCGGGGGCGCGAACACCCTCCACTTT.

Only a few counts were recorded for this clone. The chain is built from TRBV19 and TRBJ1-5, with 9 bases aligning to TRBD1. This CDR3 is built from 15 residues. Germline assignment: CDR1 LNHDA and CDR2 SQIVND (reference sequence). The trim removed 6 bases at V and 7 bases at J, leaving 10 bases unmatched. The CDR3 sequence: CASRDGQGRSQPQHF. CDR3 nucleotide sequence: TGTGCCAGTAGGGACGGACAGGGGAGGTCGCAGCCCCAGCATTTT.

The genes are TRBV29-1 and TRBJ1-2; D gene unclear. Germline V lookup: CDR1 SQVTM, CDR2 ANQGSEA. Trimming removed 1 base at V and 0 bases at J, with 15 bases between. The CDR3 is 16 amino acids. The CDR3 DNA sequence: TGCAGCGTTGAAGCGAGGAGGGTCCCCGCTAACTATGGCTACACCTTC. This translates into CSVEARRVPANYGYTF.

This sequence joins TRBV21-1 and TRBJ2-6; the table's TRBD2 call for D was not verified on the DNA. TRBV21-1 is labeled a pseudogene. CDR3 size: 19 residues. CDR3 sequence reads: CASSTGGGTGISGANVLTF. The CDR3 region has the DNA TGTGCCAGCAGCACGGGCGGCGGGACGGGCATCTCTGGGGCCAACGTCCTGACTTTC.

The chain links TRBV10-1 to TRBJ2-1, with TRBD2 matching 12 bases. Unmatched junction bases numbered 9, after V lost 6 bases and J lost 9 bases. The germline gives CDR1 WNHNN, CDR2 SYGVQD (reference sequence). This CDR3 region has 15 residues. CDR3: CASSALAGGPGEQFF. The CDR3 coding sequence is TGCGCCAGCAGCGCCCTAGCGGGAGGGCCCGGTGAGCAGTTCTTC.

The rearrangement uses TRBV7-8 and TRBJ2-6; 7 bases fit TRBD1. Trimming took 1 base from V and 0 from J; bases not matched to a gene: 9. This CDR3 spans 19 amino acids. Germline loops: CDR1 SGHVS, CDR2 FQNEAQ. In nucleotides, the CDR3 is TGTGCCAGCAGCTTAGTTGGGACAGCTAGAACCTCTGGGGCCAACGTCCTGACTTTC. This translates into CASSLVGTARTSGANVLTF.

This rearrangement joins TRBV3-1 (or the pseudogene TRBV3-2) to TRBJ2-1, with 14 bases fitting TRBD2. The CDR3 length is 17 residues. Trimming removed 1 base from V and 10 bases from J; junction bases left unmatched: 9. Germline CDR1 reads LGHDT; CDR2 reads YNNKEL (reference sequence). CDR3 sequence (DNA): TGTGCCAGCAGCCAAGGCGGGACTAGCGGGGGCCGGGGGGAGCAGTTCTTC. It is translated as CASSQGGTSGGRGEQFF.